Each of the 3 T cell receptor beta chains below was sequenced from the same sample in a study of OX40 agonist ivuxolimab in advanced cancers. Assay used: immunoSEQ multiplex PCR; TCRdb lists only in-frame clones, some missing. The table lists about 85,000 clones, about 86% of them singletons. The specimen was CD4+ or CD8+ T cells sorted from blood, collected in a trial of the OX40 agonist ivuxolimab. These receptors all stem from an adult with an advanced solid tumor such as melanoma, head and neck, liver or kidney cancer.

This rearrangement joins TRBV5-1 to TRBJ1-3; 9 nucleotides match TRBD1. The V segment lost 4 bases and the J segment 4 bases; nucleotides outside the gene matches: 6. The CDR3 contains 15 residues. CDR1 is SGHRS and CDR2 is YFSETQ in the germline V gene. In DNA form, the CDR3 reads TGCGCCAGCAGCACCGGACAGGGGTTGGGAAACACCATATATTTT. It encodes CASSTGQGLGNTIYF.

This CDR3 is CASSEFQTGSYEQYF. The CDR3 coding sequence is TGTGCCAGCAGTGAATTCCAGACGGGATCCTACGAGCAGTACTTC. The chain joins TRBV25-1 to TRBJ2-7; D possibly corresponds to TRBD2 (5 bases). Trimming removed 1 base at V and 1 base at J, with 11 bases between. The germline gives CDR1 MGHDK, CDR2 SYGVNS. The CDR3 extends over 15 amino acids.

The chain joins TRBV19 to TRBJ1-1; D gene uncertain. Trimming shortened V by 4 bases and J by 5 bases, and 14 bases separated the two germline ends. Per the germline V gene, CDR1 is LNHDA and CDR2 is SQIVND (reference sequence). This CDR3 contains 14 residues. CDR3 DNA: TGTGCCAGTAGTACTCAACGAGAGTTGACTGAAGCTTTCTTT. Residues: CASSTQRELTEAFF.